Presented here are 23 T cell receptor beta chains from one specimen sequenced in a study of human T cells and chemical hapten exposure. Time point defined: pre-sensitization, week 0. The treatment: therapeutic diphenylcyclopropenone sensitization with weekly scalp DPC. Via MiXCR, TCRdb re-called the RACE reads, giving one row per CDR3 protein. The table includes around 260,000 distinct CDR3 sequences, approximately 8.4% detected once. The sample was whole blood, taken in connection with sensitization to the hapten diphenylcyclopropenone (DPC). The source of these receptors is a middle-aged woman with alopecia areata. Some clones in this sample may be carry-over from other donors' samples.

The J gene is TRBJ2-5, the V gene TRBV19; TRBD1 matches 9 bases. Germline values: CDR1 LNHDA, CDR2 SQIVND (reference sequence). V lost 4 bases to trimming and J lost 7 bases; unmatched junction nucleotides: 10. CDR3 length: 15 residues. The CDR3 DNA sequence: TGTGCCAGTAGTACGTCTCGACAGGGGGATTGGACCCAGTACTTC. Amino acids: CASSTSRQGDWTQYF.

Only a few counts were recorded for this clonotype. The chain has TRBV29-1 and TRBJ1-4, with D possibly TRBD1 on 6 matching bases. Germline V lookup: CDR1 SQVTM, CDR2 ANQGSEA. Trimming shortened V by 4 bases and J by 0 bases, and 12 bases separated the two germline ends. The CDR3 is 15 amino acids. CDR3 DNA sequence: TGCAGCGTTGCCAGGGGCTTTTCAACTAATGAAAAACTGTTTTTT. Translation: CSVARGFSTNEKLFF.

This clonotype showed up just a few times. The chain combines TRBV27 with TRBJ2-2; 10 bases align to TRBD2. This CDR3 spans 15 amino acids. Germline V gives CDR1 MNHEY, CDR2 SMNVEV (reference sequence). V dropped 2 bases and J dropped 5; count of bases not matched to a gene: 2. As DNA, the CDR3 is TGTGCCAGCAGTTTACTAGCGGGAGTTACCGGGGAGCTGTTTTTT. Protein product: CASSLLAGVTGELFF.

This clonotype occurred many times. V and J are TRBV5-1 and TRBJ2-1, with 7 bases fitting TRBD2. CDR1 and CDR2 (germline): SGHRS, YFSETQ. The CDR3 totals 14 residues. Unmatched junction bases numbered 6, after V lost 0 bases and J lost 9 bases. The chain's CDR3 is CASSLDPSSGEQFF. Written as DNA, the CDR3 is TGCGCCAGCAGCTTGGACCCCTCTAGCGGTGAGCAGTTCTTC.

In its sample, this clonotype was seen a few times. The chain employs TRBV20-1 and TRBJ2-7; 9 bases match TRBD2. The CDR3 is made up of 14 amino acids. Trimming took 6 bases from V and 2 from J; bases not matched to a gene: 8. Germline-derived CDR1 and CDR2 are DFQATT and SNEGSKA (reference sequence). The CDR3 here is CSATREGKAYEQYF. CDR3 in DNA: TGCAGTGCCACGCGGGAGGGGAAAGCCTACGAGCAGTACTTC.

This clonotype occurred a few times. The rearrangement uses TRBV29-1 and TRBJ2-5; the D gene is possibly TRBD1 (6 bases). V lost 6 bases, J lost 5 bases, and 16 bases lay in between. Per the germline V gene, CDR1 is SQVTM and CDR2 is ANQGSEA. CDR3 length: 13 residues. CDR3 sequence (DNA): TGCAGCGTCCCCGCTGTGGGGGCCGAGACCCAGTACTTC. This translates into CSVPAVGAETQYF.

The rearrangement joins TRBV20-1 to TRBJ2-1; unclear D gene. V was shortened by 5 bases and J by 0 bases, with 11 bases between the two germline ends. The CDR3 totals 14 residues. Germline CDR1 and CDR2: DFQATT and SNEGSKA (reference sequence). The CDR3 DNA reads TGCAGTGCTCGTGAGCTAAGCTCCTACAATGAGCAGTTCTTC. It specifies CSARELSSYNEQFF.

This clonotype showed up many times. V and J are TRBV11-3 and TRBJ2-1, with 10 bases that match TRBD2. The CDR3 extends over 18 amino acids. V lost 6 bases and J lost 7; bases outside the gene matches: 18. Germline lookup yields CDR1 SGHNT and CDR2 YENEEA. The CDR3 protein is CASSSRHSQGLAVNEQFF. The CDR3 nucleotides are TGTGCCAGCAGTTCGCGTCACAGCCAAGGACTAGCGGTGAATGAGCAGTTCTTC.

This sequence joins TRBV5-1 and TRBJ1-2, with unresolved D. This CDR3 is 14 amino acids long. Per germline, CDR1 SGHRS and CDR2 YFSETQ. The V end was cut by 0 bases, the J end by 6 bases, with 12 bases between. This CDR3 reads CASSLGGRRDGYTF. The CDR3 nucleotides read TGCGCCAGCAGCTTGGGAGGGAGAAGGGATGGCTACACCTTC.

The sample holds a few counts of this clonotype. V and J are TRBV7-9 and TRBJ2-1; D unclear. The CDR3 is made up of 11 amino acids. V was clipped by 1 base and J by 10 bases, with 5 bases between them. Germline V gene lookup returns CDR1 SEHNR and CDR2 FQNEAQ (reference sequence). The CDR3 sequence: CASSLVWEQFF. DNA for the CDR3: TGTGCCAGCAGCTTAGTCTGGGAGCAGTTCTTC.

This clonotype was observed many times. The chain employs TRBV29-1 and TRBJ2-1; D is unresolved. The CDR3 runs to 10 residues. Trimming stripped 7 bases from V and 12 bases from J, with 13 bases between. Germline CDR1 reads SQVTM; CDR2 reads ANQGSEA. CDR3 residues: CSATKSGQFF. The CDR3 nucleotides are TGCAGCGCAACGAAAAGTGGGCAGTTCTTC.

The chain uses TRBV5-1 and TRBJ1-1; D perhaps matches TRBD1 (5 bases). CDR1 and CDR2 from the germline V gene are SGHRS and YFSETQ. This CDR3 contains 16 residues. With 0 bases removed from V and 0 bases from J, the gap between germline ends came to 12 bases. As DNA, the CDR3 is TGCGCCAGCAGCTTGGTTATTGGCAGGGTGAACACTGAAGCTTTCTTT. This encodes CASSLVIGRVNTEAFF. Full variable domain (remainder filled in from reference TRBV5-1 and TRBJ1-1): KAGVTQTPRYLIKTRGQQVTLSCSPISGHRSVSWYQQTPGQGLQFLFEYFSETQRNKGNFPGRFSGRQFSNSRSEMNVSTLELGDSALYLCASSLVIGRVNTEAFFGQGTRLTVV.

This clonotype occurred a few times. The chain is built from TRBV29-1 and TRBJ2-7, with a weak D call TRBD1 (6 bases). The germline V gene encodes CDR1 SQVTM and CDR2 ANQGSEA. The CDR3 is 14 amino acids. Trimming stripped 4 bases from V and 2 bases from J, with 15 bases between. The CDR3 nucleotides read TGCAGCGTTGGGGATACAAACAGGGCCTACGAGCAGTACTTC. Translating gives CSVGDTNRAYEQYF.

This sequence joins TRBV6-4 and TRBJ2-2, with D unresolved. The CDR3 extends over 10 amino acids. Trimming removed 5 bases from V and 9 bases from J, with 4 bases in between. Germline V gives CDR1 MRHNA, CDR2 SNTAGT. The CDR3 nucleotides read TGTGCCAGCAGTCTCAGGGAGCTGTTTTTT. The encoded protein is CASSLRELFF.

This clonotype was counted at least ten times. This chain connects TRBV12-3 or TRBV12-4 to TRBJ1-5; the D gene is possibly TRBD1 (5 bases). V lost 3 bases to trimming and J lost 5 bases, with 8 bases between them. The CDR3 runs to 13 residues. CDR3 nucleotide sequence: TGTGCCAGCAGTTTGGGACGGTATCAGCCCCAGCATTTT. Translation gives CASSLGRYQPQHF.

This clonotype was observed many times. The chain links TRBV2 to TRBJ1-1; 7 nucleotides line up with TRBD1. In germline, CDR1 is SNHLY, CDR2 FYNNEI. The CDR3 is 15 residues long. Germline trimming cut 7 bases from V and 5 bases from J; bases unmatched to any gene: 13. In nucleotides, the CDR3 is TGTGCCAGCAATAACCCACAGGGGTCGGGTACTGAAGCTTTCTTT. Translating gives CASNNPQGSGTEAFF.

The sample holds a few counts of this clonotype. This chain uses TRBV28 with TRBJ1-5; 7 bases agree with TRBD1. The CDR3 loop spans 17 amino acids. V was clipped by 11 bases and J by 0 bases; unmatched bases: 16. Germline lookup yields CDR1 MDHEN and CDR2 SYDVKM. The CDR3 is CAGQGGSRVYSNQPQHF. CDR3 sequence (DNA): TGTGCCGGTCAAGGGGGCTCGAGGGTTTATAGCAATCAGCCCCAGCATTTT.

V and J are TRBV7-2 and TRBJ2-3; no clear D. CDR1 SGHTA and CDR2 FQGNSA come from the germline V gene. CDR3 length: 15 residues. Trimming cost V 2 bases and J 0 bases, with 9 bases left between them. The CDR3 DNA follows: TGTGCCAGCAGCTTACCCATCGGTAGCACAGATACGCAGTATTTT. Protein sequence: CASSLPIGSTDTQYF.

The table lists this clonotype with a few counts. The V call is TRBV4-2, the J call TRBJ2-5; the D is unclear. In germline, CDR1 is LGHNA, CDR2 YNFKEQ. There are 15 residues in the CDR3. V was pared by 1 base and J by 2 bases, with 11 bases between. The chain's CDR3 is CASSQVVSAQETQYF. As DNA, the CDR3 is TGTGCCAGCAGCCAAGTGGTGTCAGCACAAGAGACCCAGTACTTC.

The chain carries TRBV2 and TRBJ2-6; D is possibly TRBD1 (5 bases). The CDR3 spans 15 residues. V lost 6 bases, J lost 2 bases, and 11 bases lay in between. The germline gives CDR1 SNHLY, CDR2 FYNNEI. The CDR3 DNA follows: TGTGCCAGCAGAGAGACAGATACTGGGGCCAACGTCCTGACTTTC. Translating it yields CASRETDTGANVLTF.

The rearrangement uses TRBV9 and TRBJ2-1; D may be TRBD1 or TRBD2 (5 bases each). This CDR3 spans 13 amino acids. Trimming took 4 bases from V and 9 from J, leaving 14 bases between them. From germline, CDR1 is SGDLS and CDR2 YYNGEE. The CDR3 nucleotides read TGTGCCAGCAGCATGTCCGCTGGGGGTGAGCAGTTCTTC. Amino acid sequence: CASSMSAGGEQFF.

This clonotype was seen a handful of times. The chain is built from TRBV3-1 and TRBJ1-2; D unresolved. V was cut by 1 base and J by 6 bases, with 12 bases left in between. CDR1 is LGHDT, CDR2 YNNKEL, per germline (reference sequence). This CDR3 comprises 14 residues. CDR3 sequence (DNA): TGTGCCAGCAGCCAAGGCGGCCGATCGAATGGCTACACCTTC. It specifies CASSQGGRSNGYTF.

This clonotype was detected ten times or more. V and J are TRBV12-3 or TRBV12-4 and TRBJ2-7; D assignment may be TRBD1 or TRBD2 (6 bases each). The CDR3 is 14 residues long. V dropped 6 bases and J dropped 3 bases, with 15 bases sitting between them. This CDR3 is CASSQGREIYEQYF. In DNA form, the CDR3 reads TGTGCCAGCAGCCAGGGGCGGGAAATCTACGAGCAGTACTTC.